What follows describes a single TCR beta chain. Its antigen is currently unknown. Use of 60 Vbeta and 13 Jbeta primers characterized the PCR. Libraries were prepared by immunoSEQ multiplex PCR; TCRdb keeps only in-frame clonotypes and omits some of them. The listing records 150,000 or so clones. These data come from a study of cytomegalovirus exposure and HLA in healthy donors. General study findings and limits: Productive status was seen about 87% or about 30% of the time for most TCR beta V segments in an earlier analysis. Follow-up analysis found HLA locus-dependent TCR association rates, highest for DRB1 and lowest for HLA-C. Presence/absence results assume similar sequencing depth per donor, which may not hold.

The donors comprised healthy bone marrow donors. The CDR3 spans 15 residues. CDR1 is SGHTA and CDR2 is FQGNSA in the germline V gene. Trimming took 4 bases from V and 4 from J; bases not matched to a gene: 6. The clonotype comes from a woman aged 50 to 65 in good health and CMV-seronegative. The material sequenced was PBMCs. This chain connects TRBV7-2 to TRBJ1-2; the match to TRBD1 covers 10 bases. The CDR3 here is CASSSDRGLIYGYTF. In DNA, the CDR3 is TGTGCCAGCAGCTCCGACAGGGGGCTGATCTATGGCTACACCTTC.